A selection of T cell receptor beta chains follows, all from one sample in a study of T cell responses to AZD1222 COVID-19 vaccine. TCRdb's table, derived via immunoSEQ multiplex PCR, lists solely in-frame clones and lacks some. The table has around 91,000 clones, more than 85% seen once. The sequenced sample was peripheral blood, obtained 28 days after the second AZD1222 dose. Receptor source: an adult who received the AZD1222 COVID-19 vaccine. CDR3s include the opening cysteine and the closing phenylalanine or tryptophan. Fields, in order: clone size, J gene, D gene, CDR3 length, V gene, CDR3 protein, CDR3 DNA. D genes are given only for firm matches. A clone size is listed for some rows: how often the clone was seen (once, few, many), or a class if it is expanded.

-,TRBJ2-1,-,11,TRBV12-3/TRBV12-4,CASSLRNEQFF,TGTGCCAGCAGTTTACGGAATGAGCAGTTCTTC
-,TRBJ1-2,-,16,TRBV29-1,CSVEDHQGGLNYGYTF,TGCAGCGTTGAAGACCATCAGGGAGGTCTTAACTATGGCTACACCTTC
-,TRBJ2-3,-,16,TRBV21-1,CASSARTGGLADTQYF,TGTGCCAGCAGCGCCCGGACAGGGGGCTTGGCAGATACGCAGTATTTT
once,TRBJ1-2,-,12,TRBV18,CASSPLDSGYTF,TGTGCCAGCTCACCCCTCGACAGCGGCTACACCTTC
-,TRBJ2-4,-,12,TRBV2,CASSEDGHIQYF,TGTGCCAGCAGTGAGGATGGTCACATTCAGTACTTC
-,TRBJ2-7,TRBD2,14,TRBV19,CARAWTSGSREQYF,TGTGCCAGGGCTTGGACTAGCGGGAGTCGTGAGCAGTACTTC
-,TRBJ2-2,TRBD2,18,TRBV11-2,CASSPWTSGRGWTGELFF,TGTGCCAGCAGTCCCTGGACTAGCGGGAGAGGGTGGACCGGGGAGCTGTTTTTT
-,TRBJ1-1,-,10,TRBV20-1,CSAELNEAFF,TGCAGTGCCGAATTGAACGAAGCTTTCTTT
-,TRBJ1-5,-,17,TRBV5-1,CASSLLTPGNGNQPQHF,TGCGCCAGCAGCCTACTAACCCCAGGGAATGGCAATCAGCCCCAGCATTTT
-,TRBJ1-4,-,15,TRBV7-8,CASSFGQRQNEKLFF,TGTGCCAGCAGCTTTGGACAGAGACAGAATGAAAAACTGTTTTTT
-,TRBJ2-1,TRBD2,20,TRBV9,CASSVGASGSRRGNYNEQFF,TGTGCCAGCAGCGTAGGGGCTAGCGGGAGTCGTAGAGGGAACTACAATGAGCAGTTCTTC
-,TRBJ2-1,-,14,TRBV4-2,CASSPLGSVDEQFF,TGTGCCAGCAGCCCCCTGGGCTCCGTGGATGAGCAGTTCTTC
-,TRBJ1-1,-,14,TRBV27,CASSLQQGWTEAFF,TGTGCCAGCAGTTTACAACAGGGTTGGACTGAAGCTTTCTTT
once,TRBJ2-1,-,14,TRBV13,CASSSGAGANEQFF,TGTGCCAGCAGCTCAGGGGCAGGGGCTAATGAGCAGTTCTTC
-,TRBJ2-3,-,14,TRBV27,CASSSSGSTDTQYF,TGTGCCAGCAGTTCGAGCGGGAGCACAGATACGCAGTATTTT
-,TRBJ2-7,-,13,TRBV18,CASSPATAYEQYF,TGTGCCAGCTCACCAGCGACAGCCTACGAGCAGTACTTC
once,TRBJ1-3,-,14,TRBV7-8,CASRLGRVGNTIYF,TGTGCCAGCAGACTCGGAAGGGTTGGAAACACCATATATTTT
-,TRBJ1-1,-,11,TRBV20-1,CSAPGGTEAFF,TGCAGTGCTCCGGGGGGCACTGAAGCTTTCTTT
-,TRBJ2-7,-,15,TRBV19,CASRKKGDKLYEQYF,TGTGCCAGTAGAAAAAAGGGGGACAAACTCTACGAGCAGTACTTC
-,TRBJ1-5,-,17,TRBV7-6,CASSSGGGGDSNQPQHF,TGTGCCAGCAGCTCCGGGGGAGGAGGGGATAGCAATCAGCCCCAGCATTTT
once,TRBJ2-1,-,11,TRBV20-1,CSARTSNEQFF,TGCAGTGCTAGGACCTCCAATGAGCAGTTCTTC
once,TRBJ2-1,-,15,TRBV24-1,CATSDPTAPYNEQFF,TGTGCCACCAGTGATCCGACAGCCCCCTACAATGAGCAGTTCTTC
-,TRBJ2-2,-,16,TRBV3-1/TRBV3-2,CASSHPGAKNTGELFF,TGTGCCAGCAGCCACCCCGGGGCCAAGAACACCGGGGAGCTGTTTTTT
-,TRBJ1-5,-,15,TRBV27,CASSLMADRNQPQHF,TGTGCCAGCAGTTTAATGGCAGATCGCAATCAGCCCCAGCATTTT
-,TRBJ2-7,-,14,TRBV6-5,CASSYADRSYEQYF,TGTGCCAGCAGTTACGCAGACAGGAGCTACGAGCAGTACTTC
-,TRBJ2-1,TRBD1,15,TRBV4-3,CASSPQDRGAPEQFF,TGCGCCAGCAGCCCCCAGGACAGGGGGGCTCCCGAGCAGTTCTTC
-,TRBJ2-5,TRBD2,16,TRBV4-2,CASSQAIGGMQETQYF,TGTGCCAGCAGCCAAGCTATCGGGGGGATGCAAGAGACCCAGTACTTC
-,TRBJ2-3,-,16,TRBV5-1,CASSLAFGQGVDTQYF,TGCGCCAGCAGCTTGGCCTTCGGGCAGGGAGTGGATACGCAGTATTTT
-,TRBJ1-5,-,13,TRBV10-1,CASRDNSNQPQHF,TGCGCCAGCAGAGACAATAGCAATCAGCCCCAGCATTTT
-,TRBJ2-5,-,14,TRBV13,CASRRVEIEGTQYF,TGTGCCAGCCGCCGAGTAGAAATCGAAGGGACCCAGTACTTC
-,TRBJ2-3,-,14,TRBV27,CASSLRGGTDTQYF,TGTGCCAGCAGTTTAAGGGGGGGCACAGATACGCAGTATTTT
-,TRBJ2-3,-,12,TRBV25-1,CASSLSADTQYF,TGTGCCAGCAGTCTCTCTGCAGATACGCAGTATTTT
-,TRBJ2-3,TRBD2,18,TRBV5-1,CASSTYPLAGGPKDTQYF,TGCGCCAGCAGCACCTATCCCCTAGCGGGAGGGCCTAAAGATACGCAGTATTTT
-,TRBJ2-1,TRBD2,16,TRBV18,CASSPLRGGSYNEQFF,TGTGCCAGCTCACCATTACGGGGGGGCTCCTACAATGAGCAGTTCTTC
-,TRBJ2-1,TRBD2,15,TRBV6-5,CASSRGGAHKNEQFF,TGTGCCAGCAGCCGGGGGGGGGCCCATAAAAATGAGCAGTTCTTC
-,TRBJ2-3,-,14,TRBV7-2,CASSLGLSTDTQYF,TGTGCCAGCAGCTTAGGACTAAGCACAGATACGCAGTATTTT
few,TRBJ1-2,-,13,TRBV10-2,CASHNPVGDGYTF,TGCGCCAGCCATAACCCCGTGGGGGATGGCTACACCTTC
-,TRBJ2-7,TRBD1,17,TRBV24-1,CATSDFNRTGGTYEQYF,TGTGCCACCAGTGATTTTAACCGGACAGGGGGAACCTACGAGCAGTACTTC
-,TRBJ2-7,-,13,TRBV28,CASSLQPKNEQYF,TGTGCCAGCAGTTTGCAACCAAAGAACGAGCAGTACTTC
-,TRBJ2-7,-,15,TRBV30,CAWSVTLHHTYEQYF,TGTGCCTGGAGTGTGACCCTACATCACACCTACGAGCAGTACTTC
-,TRBJ2-1,-,13,TRBV5-1,CASSLVGGHEQFF,TGCGCCAGCAGCTTGGTTGGGGGCCATGAGCAGTTCTTC
-,TRBJ2-1,TRBD2,15,TRBV7-9,CASSSTSGTRAEQFF,TGTGCCAGCAGTTCTACTAGCGGGACCCGGGCTGAGCAGTTCTTC
-,TRBJ1-6,-,15,TRBV9,CASSVESGTYSPLHF,TGTGCCAGCAGCGTAGAATCAGGGACGTATTCACCCCTCCACTTT
-,TRBJ1-3,-,15,TRBV7-2,CASSFNSRSGNTIYF,TGTGCCAGCAGCTTTAATTCGCGTTCTGGAAACACCATATATTTT
once,TRBJ2-1,TRBD2,17,TRBV29-1,CSVVVGLAGSSYNEQFF,TGCAGCGTTGTTGTAGGACTAGCGGGTAGCTCCTACAATGAGCAGTTCTTC
-,TRBJ2-3,-,15,TRBV5-1,CASSFGGGGTDTQYF,TGCGCCAGCAGCTTTGGAGGGGGAGGAACAGATACGCAGTATTTT
-,TRBJ2-7,-,12,TRBV18,CASSPPSREQYF,TGTGCCAGCTCACCACCGTCGAGAGAGCAGTACTTC
-,TRBJ1-1,TRBD1,15,TRBV28,CASTPTGTGKSEAFF,TGTGCCAGCACCCCCACCGGGACAGGGAAATCTGAAGCTTTCTTT
-,TRBJ1-2,-,13,TRBV29-1,CSVEVGRSYGYTF,TGCAGCGTTGAAGTCGGCAGAAGCTATGGCTACACCTTC
-,TRBJ2-3,TRBD1,11,TRBV28,CASSHRDRGDF,TGTGCCAGCAGTCACCGGGACAGGGGCGATTTT
-,TRBJ2-5,TRBD1,15,TRBV4-1,CASSQARDRAETQYF,TGCGCCAGCAGCCAAGCTAGGGACAGAGCAGAGACCCAGTACTTC
-,TRBJ2-4,-,14,TRBV7-2,CASSPYVLGNIQYF,TGTGCCAGCAGCCCCTACGTCTTGGGGAACATTCAGTACTTC
-,TRBJ2-2,-,18,TRBV11-2,CASSRVEGFWANTGELFF,TGTGCCAGCAGCCGAGTAGAGGGTTTTTGGGCGAACACCGGGGAGCTGTTTTTT
-,TRBJ2-7,TRBD1,15,TRBV5-3,CARSLAGGQEVEQYF,TGTGCCAGAAGCTTGGCCGGGGGACAGGAGGTCGAGCAGTACTTC
-,TRBJ2-5,-,13,TRBV19,CASSEDIRETQYF,TGTGCCAGTAGTGAGGACATTAGAGAGACCCAGTACTTC
-,TRBJ2-3,TRBD2,15,TRBV3-1/TRBV3-2,CASSQAAGSTDTQYF,TGTGCCAGCAGCCAGGCAGCGGGAAGCACAGATACGCAGTATTTT
-,TRBJ2-7,-,13,TRBV30,CAWSFQGPGEQYF,TGTGCCTGGAGTTTCCAGGGGCCGGGGGAGCAGTACTTC
once,TRBJ2-1,-,11,TRBV20-1,CSASLPGEQFF,TGCAGTGCTAGTCTCCCGGGAGAGCAGTTCTTC
-,TRBJ1-1,-,15,TRBV5-6,CASGIRDTLNTEAFF,TGTGCCAGCGGCATCCGGGACACCTTGAACACTGAAGCTTTCTTT